The 24 T cell receptor beta chains reported below all come from one sample, sequenced in a study of post-analysis software for immune sequencing data. Overall study findings and caveats: The study found TRBV5-6, TRBV5-1 and TRBV20-1 among five TRBV segments more frequent in patients than controls.

Incorporated into the TCR beta cDNA libraries were unique molecular identifiers, which served to reduce PCR and sequencing biases. One entry per CDR3 protein results from TCRdb running MiXCR on the PCR reads. This sample has fewer than 850,000 distinct CDR3 sequences, with 30% found just once. These receptors lack a known antigen. Input material: blood. These receptor sequences come from a girl aged 5-17 years with multiple sclerosis.

The chain links TRBV10-3 to TRBJ2-2; D not certain. The V end was cut by 0 bases, the J end by 3 bases, with 2 bases between. The CDR3 runs to 13 residues. CDR1 and CDR2 from the germline V gene are ENHRY and SYGVKD. CDR3 sequence: CAISESYTGELFF. The CDR3 region has the DNA TGTGCCATCAGTGAGTCTTACACCGGGGAGCTGTTTTTT.

This sequence joins TRBV7-9 and TRBJ2-7; tentative D call: TRBD1 (5 bases). The germline CDR1 and CDR2 sequences are SEHNR and FQNEAQ (reference sequence). This CDR3 comprises 15 residues. Trimming removed 4 bases at V and 3 bases at J, with 16 bases between. The CDR3 DNA sequence: TGTGCCAGCAGCTCTAGATGGGGCAGGGACTACGAGCAGTACTTC. It codes for CASSSRWGRDYEQYF.

The genes are TRBV9 and TRBJ2-3, with TRBD2 matching over 11 bases. The CDR3 is made up of 18 amino acids. V gave up 4 bases and J gave up 1 base; unmatched junction bases: 11. CDR1 SGDLS and CDR2 YYNGEE come from the germline V gene. The CDR3 coding sequence is TGTGCCAGCAGCTCCATTGCGACGGGACTAGCGGGCACAGATACGCAGTATTTT. As protein: CASSSIATGLAGTDTQYF.

This clonotype was recorded a few times. The CDR3 region has the DNA TGCGCCAGCAGCTCGGGACTAGCGGGGGGGCCCTCCGAAGAGACCCAGTACTTC. Residues: CASSSGLAGGPSEETQYF. The chain links TRBV5-1 to TRBJ2-5; 16 bases map to TRBD2. Looked up from germline, CDR1 is SGHRS and CDR2 is YFSETQ. This CDR3 contains 18 residues. With V trimmed by 3 bases and J by 3 bases, 8 bases remained unmatched.

This clonotype came up once. V gene TRBV18 combines with J gene TRBJ2-3; no definite D call. The CDR3 is 14 residues long. Trimming removed 5 bases at V and 12 bases at J, with 21 bases between. CDR1 is KGHSH and CDR2 is LQKENI in the germline V gene. The CDR3: CASSRPGGSSPQYF. The CDR3 DNA follows: TGTGCCAGCTCAAGACCCGGCGGCTCGTCCCCTCAGTATTTT.

A few counts support this clonotype. The chain couples TRBV6-2 or TRBV6-3 to TRBJ2-7; 12 bases are shared with TRBD1. The CDR3 length is 15 residues. The V gene's germline CDR1 is MNHEY and CDR2 SVGEGT. V lost 10 bases and J lost 3; bases outside the gene matches: 10. CDR3 coding DNA: TGTGCCATTACCGGGACAGGGGGCGATTTCTACGAGCAGTACTTC. This sequence encodes CAITGTGGDFYEQYF.

The chain is built from TRBV5-1 and TRBJ2-3; 8 bases map to TRBD2. The CDR3 spans 15 residues. Germline CDR1 reads SGHRS; CDR2 reads YFSETQ. Germline trimming cut 3 bases from V and 3 bases from J; bases unmatched to any gene: 6. For the CDR3, the DNA is TGCGCCAGCAGCTATAGCGGGATCGGAACAGATACGCAGTATTTT. Translated, it gives CASSYSGIGTDTQYF.

In this sample, this clonotype turned up a few times. This chain joins TRBV12-5 and TRBJ2-2; D is unclear. Trimming took 3 bases from V and 7 from J, leaving 6 bases between them. There are 12 residues in the CDR3. Germline V gene sequence: CDR1 LGHNT, CDR2 FRNRAP. CDR3 residues: CASGFYDGELFF. CDR3 bases: TGTGCTAGTGGTTTTTACGACGGGGAGCTGTTTTTT.

The V gene is TRBV7-2, the J gene TRBJ1-5, with D unclear. Germline lookup yields CDR1 SGHTA and CDR2 FQGNSA. Trimming cost V 0 bases and J 5 bases, with 11 bases left between them. CDR3 size: 15 residues. Written as DNA, the CDR3 is TGTGCCAGCAGCTTAGCGGCACCTGGGGATCAGCCCCAGCATTTT. This translates into CASSLAAPGDQPQHF.

The chain couples TRBV25-1 to TRBJ2-5; D is undetermined. The end of the DNA fits TRBJ2-7 better, so the J call may be wrong. The CDR3 loop spans 16 amino acids. Germline CDR1 MGHDK, CDR2 SYGVNS. The CDR3 DNA is TGTGCCAGCAGTGAATTCGGTGGAGCCGAAGCCTACGAGCAGTACTTC. Translated: CASSEFGGAEAYEQYF.

This chain connects TRBV11-2 to TRBJ1-4; D might be TRBD1 (6 bases). Germline-derived CDR1 and CDR2 are SGHAT and FQNNGV. The CDR3 spans 15 residues. Trimming left V 2 bases short and J 5 bases short, with 12 bases between. The CDR3 DNA sequence: TGTGCCAGCAGCTTACGGTCAGGGGCCAATGAAAAACTGTTTTTT. Protein sequence: CASSLRSGANEKLFF.

This rearrangement joins TRBV3-1 to TRBJ2-7, with 7 bases matching TRBD1. Germline V gene sequence: CDR1 LGHDT, CDR2 YNNKEL (reference sequence). With V trimmed by 4 bases and J by 5 bases, 5 bases remained unmatched. This CDR3 is built from 13 residues. CDR3 sequence (DNA): TGTGCCAGCAGCCGACAGGGTTTCCACGAGCAGTACTTC. Translated: CASSRQGFHEQYF.

This clonotype was detected a few times. V and J are TRBV20-1 and TRBJ1-2; 8 bases are a match to TRBD1. With V trimmed by 3 bases and J by 1 base, 7 bases remained unmatched. This CDR3 is 15 amino acids long. Germline V gene sequence: CDR1 DFQATT, CDR2 SNEGSKA (reference sequence). For the CDR3, the DNA is TGCAGTGCTAGTTGGTCAGGGGGCGTTAACTATGGCTACACCTTC. Translation: CSASWSGGVNYGYTF.

This clonotype came up a few times. The J gene is TRBJ1-1, the V gene TRBV10-3, with 7 positions matching TRBD1. This CDR3 spans 15 amino acids. With 4 bases clipped from V and 1 base from J, the junction kept 6 bases outside the gene matches. CDR1 is ENHRY and CDR2 is SYGVKD in the germline V gene. In DNA, the CDR3 is TGTGCCATCAGTGGAATAACAGGGGCGAACACTGAAGCTTTCTTT. Its protein is CAISGITGANTEAFF.

In its sample, this clonotype was seen a few times. V usage is TRBV7-2 and J usage is TRBJ2-3; D remains ambiguous. The germline V gene has CDR1 SGHTA and CDR2 FQGNSA. The germline V and J ends were trimmed by 1 base and 1 base, with 9 bases remaining between them. The CDR3 length is 15 residues. CDR3 loop: CASSLVVWGTDTQYF. In nucleotides, the CDR3 is TGTGCCAGCAGCTTAGTGGTTTGGGGCACAGATACGCAGTATTTT.

This clonotype has ten or more counts. This chain links TRBV9 with TRBJ2-3, with D perhaps given as TRBD1 or TRBD2 (5 bases each). Germline V CDR1 and CDR2: SGDLS, YYNGEE. The CDR3 spans 17 residues. Between the trimmed V and J ends, which lost 0 bases and 3 bases, there was a span of 17 bases. CDR3 DNA: TGTGCCAGCAGCGTAGGAACTCGGGACGGCTTTACAGATACGCAGTATTTT. Translated, it gives CASSVGTRDGFTDTQYF.

DNA of the CDR3: TGTGCCAGCAGCCGACCCCCGACCGGGGGAGCTGGAGCTTTCTTT. It yields the protein CASSRPPTGGAGAFF. The chain joins TRBV7-9 to TRBJ1-1, with TRBD1 as a possible D gene (5 bases). Trimming cost V 5 bases and J 10 bases, with 23 bases left between them. The CDR3 is 15 residues long. Germline V gene data show CDR1 as SEHNR and CDR2 as FQNEAQ (reference sequence).

This clonotype came up many times. The V gene is TRBV7-2, the J gene TRBJ1-2; TRBD1 might be the D (5 bases). The V end was cut by 7 bases, the J end by 1 base, with 22 bases between. From germline, CDR1 is SGHTA and CDR2 FQGNSA. This CDR3 is 17 amino acids long. The CDR3 DNA reads as TGTGCCAGCACCCGAGAGGGGACGGACTTTTTTAACTATGGCTACACCTTC. It yields the protein CASTREGTDFFNYGYTF. The variable domain in full, with the rest retrieved from reference TRBV7-2 and TRBJ1-2, is GAGVSQSPSNKVTEKGKDVELRCDPISGHTALYWYRQSLGQGLEFLIYFQGNSAPDKSGLPSDRFSAERTGGSVSTLTIQRTQQEDSAVYLCASTREGTDFFNYGYTFGSGTRLTVV.

The table lists this clonotype with a few counts. The rearrangement links TRBV5-1 to TRBJ2-1; a weak D match, TRBD1 (6 bases). V was shortened by 5 bases and J by 0 bases, with 12 bases between the two germline ends. Germline-derived CDR1 and CDR2 are SGHRS and YFSETQ. The CDR3 contains 15 residues. This chain's CDR3 is CASRGETGSYNEQFF. In DNA form, the CDR3 reads TGCGCCAGCAGAGGAGAGACAGGCTCCTACAATGAGCAGTTCTTC.

This chain links TRBV28 with TRBJ2-7, with 10 positions matching TRBD2. The J call may be wrong; the DNA end is better matched by TRBJ2-5. The CDR3 extends over 14 amino acids. The germline V gene encodes CDR1 MDHEN and CDR2 SYDVKM. The CDR3 region has the DNA TGTGCCAGCGCAAGCGGGAGGGCCTGGGAGACCCAGTACTTC. Translation gives CASASGRAWETQYF.

V usage is TRBV6-2 or TRBV6-3 and J usage is TRBJ2-7; D gene unclear. From germline, CDR1 is MNHEY and CDR2 SVGEGT. The CDR3 extends over 14 amino acids. The ends were cut back, 1 base at V and 2 bases at J, with 9 bases in the middle. CDR3 bases: TGTGCCAGCAGTTACTTTTCCGGAACCTACGAGCAGTACTTC. Translating gives CASSYFSGTYEQYF.

The chain has TRBV28 and TRBJ1-4, with D possibly matching TRBD1 (6 bases). Germline V lookup: CDR1 MDHEN, CDR2 SYDVKM. V lost 5 bases to trimming and J lost 8 bases, with 24 bases between them. CDR3 size: 17 residues. CDR3 DNA sequence: TGTGCCAGCAGTCTTTGGGGTGAGACAGGTGCTAGGGAAAAACTGTTTTTT. Translating gives CASSLWGETGAREKLFF.

This clonotype has a single count. The chain carries TRBV7-2 and TRBJ1-4; D is perhaps TRBD1 (5 bases). Germline lookup yields CDR1 SGHTA and CDR2 FQGNSA. This CDR3 region has 15 residues. V dropped 3 bases and J dropped 3 bases, with 11 bases sitting between them. The CDR3, as DNA: TGTGCCAGCAGCTTCTACCAGGGTGCTAATGAAAAACTGTTTTTT. It codes for CASSFYQGANEKLFF.

The J gene is TRBJ2-7, the V gene TRBV29-1; TRBD1 matches 7 bases. CDR3 size: 15 residues. Trimming took 6 bases from V and 2 from J; bases not matched to a gene: 13. CDR1 is SQVTM, CDR2 ANQGSEA, per germline. CDR3 sequence: CSVMGRVTGAYEQYF. The CDR3 bases are TGCAGCGTGATGGGGAGAGTAACAGGGGCCTACGAGCAGTACTTC.